A single T cell receptor beta chain is shown here with its context. In the study's own analysis: For nucleated cells, counts were estimated from reference gene primer amplification. The assay was immunoSEQ multiplex PCR, and TCRdb's table has in-frame clones only and misses some. That table gives V, J and clone size, and the DNA gave D and trimming. The table includes about 220,000 clones, less than 85% detected once. Germline V gene data show CDR1 as SGHRS and CDR2 as YFSETQ. The CDR3 runs to 16 residues. Germline trimming cut 7 bases from V and 0 bases from J; bases unmatched to any gene: 9. This specimen belongs to a study of blood T cell repertoires in COVID-19. Turning to the study itself: Italy, Spain and the United States were the sources of the convalescent and acute COVID-19 samples. From T cells, B-cell-depleted T cells, or PBMCs came the material, which was cDNA or gDNA.

The sequenced sample consisted of peripheral blood. This clonotype was sampled from a woman in her 70s with acute or convalescent COVID-19. This chain joins TRBV5-1 and TRBJ1-1; TRBD1 agrees at 10 bases. The CDR3: CASGLQGTGVNTEAFF. DNA for the CDR3: TGCGCCAGCGGCCTTCAAGGGACAGGGGTGAACACTGAAGCTTTCTTT.